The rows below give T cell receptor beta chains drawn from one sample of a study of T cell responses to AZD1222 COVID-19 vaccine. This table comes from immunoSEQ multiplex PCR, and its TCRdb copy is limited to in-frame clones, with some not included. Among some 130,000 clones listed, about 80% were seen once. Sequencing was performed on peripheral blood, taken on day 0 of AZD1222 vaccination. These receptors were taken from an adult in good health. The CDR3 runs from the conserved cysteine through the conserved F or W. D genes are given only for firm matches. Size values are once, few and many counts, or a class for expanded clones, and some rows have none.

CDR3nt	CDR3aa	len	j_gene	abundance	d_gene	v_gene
TGTGCCAGCAGTTTAGTCGCAGGGTCTGGAAACACCATATATTTT	CASSLVAGSGNTIYF	15	TRBJ1-3	-	-	TRBV28
TGTGCCAGCTTACGTAGCGGGTTTACGCAGTATTTT	CASLRSGFTQYF	12	TRBJ2-3	-	TRBD2	TRBV28
TGCGCCAGCAGCTTAAGGTTCCGTAACTACGAGCAGTACTTC	CASSLRFRNYEQYF	14	TRBJ2-7	few	-	TRBV5-1
TGTGCCTGGATACGAGAGGAGCAGTACTTC	CAWIREEQYF	10	TRBJ2-7	-	-	TRBV30
TGTGCCAGCAGTTATGATGTCGCCGGGGAGCTGTTTTTT	CASSYDVAGELFF	13	TRBJ2-2	few	-	TRBV6-5
TGTGCCAGCAGCTTAAGTCTATATGGCTACACCTTC	CASSLSLYGYTF	12	TRBJ1-2	-	-	TRBV7-9
TGCGCCAGCAGCTGGAGAAGCGAGACCGGGGAGCTGTTTTTT	CASSWRSETGELFF	14	TRBJ2-2	few	-	TRBV5-1
TGTGCCAGCAGCCCAGACGACCCTACATTGAACACCGGGGAGCTGTTTTTT	CASSPDDPTLNTGELFF	17	TRBJ2-2	-	-	TRBV14
TGCGCCAGCAGCTCAGGGACGGGGAACACTGAAGCTTTCTTT	CASSSGTGNTEAFF	14	TRBJ1-1	-	-	TRBV5-1
TGTGCCAGTAGTAAGACAGCCGGCACCGGGGAGCTGTTTTTT	CASSKTAGTGELFF	14	TRBJ2-2	-	-	TRBV19
TGTGCCAGCAGCACCTACAGGGGGAACACTGAAGCTTTCTTT	CASSTYRGNTEAFF	14	TRBJ1-1	-	TRBD1	TRBV7-2
TGTGCCAGCAGCTCGACACGGGGCGGGCAAAGCTATGGCTACACCTTC	CASSSTRGGQSYGYTF	16	TRBJ1-2	-	-	TRBV7-8
TGCGCCAGCAGTGAGCTCCGGGTCAATGAGCAGTTCTTC	CASSELRVNEQFF	13	TRBJ2-1	-	-	TRBV10-1
TGTGCCAGCAGTTCTACAGCTAGACAGGGCTTAAGCAAGCCCCAGCATTTT	CASSSTARQGLSKPQHF	17	TRBJ1-5	-	TRBD1	TRBV28
TGTGCCAGCAGCAGAGGACAGCACTATGGCTACACCTTC	CASSRGQHYGYTF	13	TRBJ1-2	once	-	TRBV28
TGCAGCGTTGACCCAGGAAACTCTGGAAACACCATATATTTT	CSVDPGNSGNTIYF	14	TRBJ1-3	-	-	TRBV29-1
TGTGCCAGCAGGGGGGGACAGGGGCTTGGCTACACCTTC	CASRGGQGLGYTF	13	TRBJ1-2	-	TRBD1	TRBV2
TGTGCCAGCAGTAAAACCGGGACAACAGGCTATGGCTACACCTTC	CASSKTGTTGYGYTF	15	TRBJ1-2	-	-	TRBV28
TGCGCCAGCAATAGGGGGTTTTCACAAGAGACCCAGTACTTC	CASNRGFSQETQYF	14	TRBJ2-5	-	-	TRBV5-1
TGTGCCAGCAGCCTCCCGGGGGGCGAAAAACTGTTTTTT	CASSLPGGEKLFF	13	TRBJ1-4	-	-	TRBV5-6
TGTGCCTGGAGCTTCGGGGCCCGAAGCTCCTACGAGCAGTACTTC	CAWSFGARSSYEQYF	15	TRBJ2-7	-	-	TRBV30
TGTGCCAGCAGTGCCTTACAGGGCATTGCCTCCTACGAGCAGTACTTC	CASSALQGIASYEQYF	16	TRBJ2-7	-	-	TRBV6-1
TGTGCCAGCACAGGGGAAAGTTGGAAGACCGGGGAGCTGTTTTTT	CASTGESWKTGELFF	15	TRBJ2-2	few	-	TRBV6-6
TGTGCCAGCAGCCAACCCGGGGGGGCCACAGATACGCAGTATTTT	CASSQPGGATDTQYF	15	TRBJ2-3	-	TRBD2	TRBV3-1/TRBV3-2
TGTGCCAGCAGTGAAGGGGGCTCCTACAATGAGCAGTTCTTC	CASSEGGSYNEQFF	14	TRBJ2-1	-	-	TRBV6-4
TGCGCCAGCAGCTTAGGTAGGGTCACCTCTGGGGCCAACGTCCTGACTTTC	CASSLGRVTSGANVLTF	17	TRBJ2-6	-	-	TRBV5-1